The sequence of this T cell receptor beta chain was determined in a study of shared clonotypes between healthy human individuals. Deletions cut 2 bases from V and 7 bases from J, with 6 bases between. The germline V gene has CDR1 MNHNY and CDR2 SVGAGI (reference sequence). The CDR3 is 12 amino acids. Assay used: immunoSEQ multiplex PCR; TCRdb lists only in-frame clones, some missing. The data hold 1.5 million to 2.5 million clones, with over 85% observed a single time. The naive CD8 subset, CD45RO-negative cells positively selected for CCR7, excluded terminally differentiated effector memory CD45RA+ cells. On this clone: The sample contains more than one DNA sequence encoding this CDR3.

The rearrangement links TRBV6-6 to TRBJ2-1; D gene unclear. Source material: naive CD8+ T cells sorted from blood. The sequence derives from a man aged 18 to 29 in good health. The CDR3 spells CASSYVINEQFF. CDR3 nucleotides: TGTGCCAGCAGTTACGTCATAAATGAGCAGTTCTTC.